This TCR beta chain appears in the sequencing data of a study of regulatory T cells in long-lasting Graves disease. There are many counts of this clonotype. Indicated time point: persistent/refractory GD, antithyroid drugs over 5 years with positive TRAb. The TCR library was made from RNA extracted from PBMCs. Sequencing libraries for TCR beta were prepared with iRepertoire HTBI primers and Arm-PCR of CDR3 regions. Via MiXCR, TCRdb re-called the multiplex PCR reads, giving one row per CDR3 protein. The table has 430,000 or so distinct CDR3 sequences, roughly 23% seen once. This TCR came from a female donor with Graves disease. The specimen comprised peripheral blood mononuclear cells (PBMCs), sampled when the disease was refractory, from a patient treated with antithyroid drugs.

The CDR3 sequence: CASSLRGGSLVETQYF. CDR3 bases: TGTGCCAGCAGCCTAAGAGGCGGGAGTTTGGTAGAGACCCAGTACTTC. V and J are TRBV3-1 and TRBJ2-5; 7 bases are shared with TRBD2. This CDR3 is 16 amino acids long. Germline V gives CDR1 LGHDT, CDR2 YNNKEL (reference sequence). Germline trimming cut 4 bases from V and 4 bases from J; bases unmatched to any gene: 12.